This T cell receptor (beta chain) was captured in a study of blood T cells in healthy people across ages. Study conclusions and caveats: Researchers said unsorted PBMCs prevented a conclusive naive versus antigen-experienced comparison.

Primers used in a second PCR of about 7 to 11 cycles were a sample-barcoded 5' primer and a J-beta primer mix. MiXCR was run by TCRdb on the 5' RACE reads, yielding one entry per CDR3 protein. The table has some 800,000 distinct CDR3 sequences, around a quarter seen once. CDR1 and CDR2 (germline): SEHNR, FQNEAQ (reference sequence). V trimming: 5 bases; J trimming: 6 bases; junction bases outside the gene matches: 7. The CDR3 is 14 amino acids. As to this clonotype: Its antigen is currently unknown.

These data were also reused for a study on T cells of mothers and their children. From that report: From each mother came over 9.5 million TCR beta CDR3 reads, and from each child came some 3.2 million.

Sample: blood. This TCR derives from a boy younger than 18 in good health. The chain is built from TRBV7-9 and TRBJ1-3, with 7 bases identical to TRBD1. The CDR3 DNA sequence: TGTGCCAGCAGCGGACGGACAGGTGCAAACACCATATATTTT. It codes for CASSGRTGANTIYF.